These 5 T cell receptor beta chains came from one sample sequenced in a study of blood T cell repertoires in COVID-19. The data were produced by immunoSEQ multiplex PCR, yet TCRdb's version contains in-frame clones alone and is incomplete. This table has about 72,000 clones, around nine tenths appearing once. Sequencing was done on a sample of peripheral blood. These receptor sequences come from a woman aged 60-75 years with acute or convalescent COVID-19.

V and J are TRBV5-1 and TRBJ1-1; 7 bases map to TRBD1. Losses at the gene ends were 2 bases for V and 3 bases for J; bases not matched to a gene: 4. The CDR3 runs to 14 residues. Germline CDR1 and CDR2: SGHRS and YFSETQ. CDR3 sequence reads: CASSLKTGYTEAFF. In DNA, the CDR3 is TGCGCCAGCAGCTTAAAGACAGGGTACACTGAAGCTTTCTTT.

The chain links TRBV10-3 to TRBJ2-5; D is possibly TRBD1 (5 bases). The CDR3 is 16 amino acids. The V end lost 0 bases, the J end lost 2 bases, and 13 bases lay between the germline ends. Germline-derived CDR1 and CDR2 are ENHRY and SYGVKD. The chain's CDR3 is CAISESLRVEQETQYF. CDR3 sequence (DNA): TGTGCCATCAGTGAGTCCCTCAGGGTAGAACAAGAGACCCAGTACTTC.

The chain employs TRBV7-2 and TRBJ2-7; 8 bases align to TRBD2. Germline CDR1 SGHTA, CDR2 FQGNSA. The CDR3 covers 14 residues. J lost 4 bases, V lost 4 bases, and 6 bases had no gene match. The chain's CDR3 is CASSSGSGGYEQYF. The DNA for the CDR3 is TGTGCCAGCAGCTCAGGCAGCGGGGGATACGAGCAGTACTTC.

V gene TRBV3-1 (or the pseudogene TRBV3-2) combines with J gene TRBJ2-1, with 16 nucleotides matching TRBD2. This CDR3 contains 16 residues. The junction had 4 bases not matched to a gene; V was cut back by 4 bases and J by 7 bases. CDR1 and CDR2 from the germline V gene are LGHDT and YNNKEL (reference sequence). The CDR3 loop is CASSPGLAGGRNEQFF. The CDR3 DNA sequence: TGTGCCAGCAGCCCGGGACTAGCGGGGGGGCGTAATGAGCAGTTCTTC.

This chain connects TRBV7-2 to TRBJ2-3, with 12 bases fitting TRBD1. Germline V gene lookup returns CDR1 SGHTA and CDR2 FQGNSA. The V gene end was trimmed by 5 bases and the J gene end by 6 bases; junction bases not matched to a gene: 12. CDR3 length equals 17 residues. The DNA of the CDR3 is TGTGCCAGCAGCCCCAGGGACAGGGGGCTCGATATGGATACGCAGTATTTT. It is translated as CASSPRDRGLDMDTQYF.